The clone carrying this T cell receptor (beta chain) was seen more than once but under ten times. In TCRdb, the 5' RACE reads were re-called with MiXCR into one record per CDR3 protein. The sample has around 84,000 distinct CDR3 sequences; roughly an eighth are singletons. The sample comes from a study of early T cells in non-severe SARS-CoV-2 infection. Looking at the study overall: The study sequenced bulk RNA from unsorted whole blood, with chains unpaired.

The sequencing sample was made of whole blood. The receptor's source is an adult who was a healthcare worker with PCR-confirmed SARS-CoV-2 infection or an uninfected control (not recorded which).

The CDR3 protein is CASSTTGSFTDTQYF. As DNA, the CDR3 is TGTGCCAGTAGTACGACAGGAAGCTTCACAGATACGCAGTATTTT. V is TRBV19 and J is TRBJ2-3; a weak D match, TRBD1 (6 bases). V was pared by 4 bases and J by 2 bases, with 13 bases between. Germline CDR1 LNHDA, CDR2 SQIVND (reference sequence). The CDR3 contains 15 residues.